These 32 T cell receptor beta chains came from one sample sequenced in a study of T cell changes during pregnancy in multiple sclerosis. Sequenced by immunoSEQ multiplex PCR; TCRdb stores in-frame clones only, minus some. The table includes 55,000 or so clones, more than 80% detected once. Specimen: CD4+ T cells from peripheral blood mononuclear cells, collected in the first trimester of pregnancy. These receptors were obtained from a female donor with multiple sclerosis, enrolled in a pregnancy study.

This clone was seen once. The chain recombines TRBV9 with TRBJ2-1, with TRBD1 matching over 11 bases. Losses at the gene ends were 0 bases for V and 3 bases for J; bases not matched to a gene: 2. This CDR3 spans 16 amino acids. Germline CDR1 and CDR2: SGDLS and YYNGEE. This CDR3 is CASSVGGTGGYNEQFF. CDR3 sequence (DNA): TGTGCCAGCAGCGTAGGTGGGACAGGGGGCTACAATGAGCAGTTCTTC. The variable domain in full, with the rest retrieved from reference TRBV9 and TRBJ2-1, is DSGVTQTPKHLITATGQRVTLRCSPRSGDLSVYWYQQSLDQGLQFLIQYYNGEERAKGNILERFSAQQFPDLHSELNLSSLELGDSALYFCASSVGGTGGYNEQFFGPGTRLTVL.

This chain connects TRBV28 to TRBJ2-7; 10 bases are shared with TRBD1. The germline V gene has CDR1 MDHEN and CDR2 SYDVKM. The CDR3 has 15 amino acids. The trim removed 6 bases at V and 3 bases at J, leaving 8 bases unmatched. CDR3 amino acids: CASRAGGTGVYEQYF. In nucleotides, the CDR3 is TGTGCCAGCAGGGCCGGCGGGACAGGGGTCTACGAGCAGTACTTC.

The rearrangement uses TRBV9 and TRBJ1-1; no definite D call. Trimming took 0 bases from V and 1 from J, leaving 25 bases between them. This CDR3 comprises 20 residues. Germline V lookup: CDR1 SGDLS, CDR2 YYNGEE. The CDR3 protein is CASSVVGPLGGKITNTEAFF. DNA of the CDR3: TGTGCCAGCAGCGTAGTGGGCCCCTTAGGTGGAAAGATCACGAACACTGAAGCTTTCTTT.

The V and J genes are TRBV5-6 and TRBJ2-3; D is possibly TRBD1 (6 bases). This CDR3 is 14 amino acids long. Germline V lookup: CDR1 SGHDT, CDR2 YYEEEE. Trimming stripped 3 bases from V and 2 bases from J, with 10 bases between. The CDR3 coding sequence is TGTGCCAGCAGCTGGGGACAACACACAGATACGCAGTATTTT. It translates to CASSWGQHTDTQYF.

The genes are TRBV5-1 and TRBJ2-7; no definite D call. The CDR3 runs to 15 residues. V lost 2 bases, J lost 4 bases, and 16 bases lay in between. Germline loops: CDR1 SGHRS, CDR2 YFSETQ. CDR3 coding DNA: TGCGCCAGCAGCTTAGGAACAGAGTTCGGTTACGAGCAGTACTTC. It yields the protein CASSLGTEFGYEQYF.

The chain has TRBV19 and TRBJ2-5; 8 nucleotides line up with TRBD1. The CDR3 has 14 residues. CDR1 LNHDA and CDR2 SQIVND come from the germline V gene (reference sequence). Trimming took 0 bases from V and 6 from J; bases not matched to a gene: 3. Here the CDR3 DNA reads TGTGCCAGTAGTATAGATCGACAGGGGAAGACCCAGTACTTC. As protein: CASSIDRQGKTQYF. Using reference TRBV19 and TRBJ2-5 for the parts outside the CDR3, the full variable domain is DGGITQSPKYLFRKEGQNVTLSCEQNLNHDAMYWYRQDPGQGLRLIYYSQIVNDFQKGDIAEGYSVSREKKESFPLTVTSAQKNPTAFYLCASSIDRQGKTQYFGPGTRLLVL.

V is TRBV7-6 and J is TRBJ2-3, with D possibly TRBD2 on 5 matching bases. Germline-derived CDR1 and CDR2 are SGHVS and FNYEAQ. This CDR3 contains 14 residues. The V and J ends lost 5 bases and 0 bases respectively, with 9 bases between them. The CDR3 loop is CASSRGPSTDTQYF. CDR3 sequence (DNA): TGTGCCAGCAGCCGGGGTCCTAGCACAGATACGCAGTATTTT.

This chain links TRBV28 with TRBJ1-2; TRBD1 aligns across 9 bases. The ends lost 7 bases at V and 2 bases at J; junction bases unmatched: 8. Germline CDR1 MDHEN, CDR2 SYDVKM. The CDR3 is made up of 15 amino acids. The DNA of the CDR3 is TGTGCCAGCACCTCTCCGGGACAGGGCAACTATGGCTACACCTTC. Protein sequence: CASTSPGQGNYGYTF.

This clone was counted a single time. The chain combines TRBV4-3 with TRBJ2-6; no clear D gene. The CDR3 has 20 amino acids. Trimming removed 1 base from V and 1 base from J, with 20 bases in between. Germline values: CDR1 LGHNA, CDR2 YSLEER. CDR3 amino acids: CASSQVDHLSFGSGANVLTF. DNA for the CDR3: TGCGCCAGCAGCCAAGTAGACCACCTAAGTTTCGGGTCTGGGGCCAACGTCCTGACTTTC.

The sample holds one count of this clone. J is TRBJ1-4 and V is TRBV11-3, with no clear D. Trimming took 4 bases from V and 7 from J, leaving 7 bases between them. This CDR3 has 12 amino acids. Germline V gives CDR1 SGHNT, CDR2 YENEEA. In DNA form, the CDR3 reads TGTGCCAGCAGCTCCTACGGTGAAAAACTGTTTTTT. It yields the protein CASSSYGEKLFF.

The rearrangement uses TRBV11-2 and TRBJ1-1; TRBD1 is a possible D gene (5 bases). The V end lost 2 bases, the J end lost 3 bases, and 16 bases lay between the germline ends. The CDR3 runs to 16 residues. Germline V gene data show CDR1 as SGHAT and CDR2 as FQNNGV. CDR3: CASSLLEGLSDTEAFF. As DNA, the CDR3 is TGTGCCAGCAGCTTATTGGAGGGGTTGTCGGACACTGAAGCTTTCTTT.

The gene calls are TRBV5-1 and TRBJ2-1; perhaps TRBD1 as D (5 bases). CDR1 is SGHRS, CDR2 YFSETQ, per germline. V was shortened by 2 bases and J by 6 bases, with 9 bases between the two germline ends. This CDR3 contains 13 residues. The CDR3 loop reads CASSFQGPNEQFF. CDR3 nucleotide sequence: TGCGCCAGCAGCTTCCAGGGTCCCAATGAGCAGTTCTTC.

The V gene is TRBV5-6, the J gene TRBJ1-5; 10 bases are a match to TRBD1. Germline V lookup: CDR1 SGHDT, CDR2 YYEEEE. With 5 bases clipped from V and 7 bases from J, the junction kept 6 bases outside the gene matches. The length of the CDR3 is 14 residues. The CDR3 DNA follows: TGTGCCAGCAGTCTACCGGGACAGGGGCAGCCCCAGCATTTT. This sequence encodes CASSLPGQGQPQHF.

The chain links TRBV2 to TRBJ1-1, with 7 bases fitting TRBD1. CDR1 is SNHLY, CDR2 FYNNEI, per germline. J was trimmed by 0 bases and V by 4 bases; bases with no gene match: 5. This CDR3 is built from 15 residues. As DNA, the CDR3 is TGTGCCAGCAGTGTGACAGGGTGGGTGAACACTGAAGCTTTCTTT. Protein sequence: CASSVTGWVNTEAFF.

The chain uses TRBV5-6 and TRBJ2-7; 9 bases align to TRBD2. The trim removed 5 bases at V and 7 bases at J, leaving 16 bases unmatched. In germline, CDR1 is SGHDT, CDR2 YYEEEE. The CDR3 extends over 16 amino acids. CDR3 amino acids: CASSQSGGRAIREQYF. The CDR3, as DNA: TGTGCCAGCAGTCAATCGGGCGGGAGGGCCATCAGGGAGCAGTACTTC. The full variable domain, with the rest looked up from reference TRBV5-6 and TRBJ2-7, is DAGVTQSPTHLIKTRGQQVTLRCSPKSGHDTVSWYQQALGQGPQFIFQYYEEEERQRGNFPDRFSGHQFPNYSSELNVNALLLGDSALYLCASSQSGGRAIREQYFGPGTRLTVT.

The chain links TRBV6-5 to TRBJ1-2, with D unresolved. CDR1 and CDR2 (germline): MNHEY, SVGAGI. The length of the CDR3 is 14 residues. The ends were cut back, 2 bases at V and 4 bases at J, with 11 bases in the middle. This chain's CDR3 is CASSYGQAPYGYTF. CDR3 in DNA: TGTGCCAGCAGTTACGGGCAGGCCCCCTATGGCTACACCTTC.

This clone showed up just once. This chain connects TRBV7-2 to TRBJ1-1; D is ambiguous. Germline CDR1 and CDR2: SGHTA and FQGNSA. V was clipped by 6 bases and J by 0 bases, with 8 bases between them. The CDR3 is made up of 13 amino acids. The CDR3 nucleotides read TGTGCCAGCAGGAGGGCCATGAACACTGAAGCTTTCTTT. Translated: CASRRAMNTEAFF.

V and J are TRBV5-6 and TRBJ1-1, with a possible D match to TRBD1 (5 bases). Trimming shortened V by 4 bases and J by 0 bases, and 13 bases separated the two germline ends. The CDR3 runs 15 residues. CDR1 is SGHDT, CDR2 YYEEEE, per germline. The CDR3 region has the DNA TGTGCCAGCAGCCCGGGGGGGTATATGAACACTGAAGCTTTCTTT. Translating gives CASSPGGYMNTEAFF.

This clone was recorded once. J is TRBJ2-5 and V is TRBV11-3; 10 positions agree with TRBD1. This CDR3 has 14 amino acids. With 5 bases clipped from V and 4 bases from J, the junction kept 4 bases outside the gene matches. Germline values: CDR1 SGHNT, CDR2 YENEEA. In DNA form, the CDR3 reads TGTGCCAGCAGCCTCGGGACAGGGGTAGAGACCCAGTACTTC. It yields the protein CASSLGTGVETQYF.

The chain recombines TRBV2 with TRBJ1-1, with D hard to call. Germline assignment: CDR1 SNHLY and CDR2 FYNNEI. The CDR3 covers 14 residues. V dropped 6 bases and J dropped 2 bases, with 13 bases sitting between them. CDR3 in amino acids: CASSPDKPNTEAFF. In nucleotides, the CDR3 is TGTGCCAGCAGCCCCGACAAACCTAACACTGAAGCTTTCTTT.

The chain employs TRBV6-6 and TRBJ2-1; 9 nucleotides line up with TRBD2. V was pared by 2 bases and J by 6 bases, with 8 bases of the junction left unmatched. The CDR3 covers 16 residues. The germline CDR1 and CDR2 sequences are MNHNY and SVGAGI (reference sequence). For the CDR3, the DNA is TGTGCCAGCAGTTACCAGACGAAGACTAGCGGCAATGAGCAGTTCTTC. Protein: CASSYQTKTSGNEQFF.

This clone was counted a single time. The rearrangement links TRBV7-2 to TRBJ1-1; D is perhaps TRBD1 (6 bases). V lost 5 bases to trimming and J lost 11 bases, with 15 bases between them. The CDR3 length is 12 residues. Germline CDR1 is SGHTA and CDR2 is FQGNSA. Written as DNA, the CDR3 is TGTGCCAGCAGCGCCGGGACAAATTGGGCTTTCTTT. This encodes CASSAGTNWAFF.

The chain links TRBV19 to TRBJ2-1; TRBD1 is a possible D gene (6 bases). Germline assignment: CDR1 LNHDA and CDR2 SQIVND (reference sequence). The CDR3 is 19 amino acids. Trimming pared 5 bases from V and 9 bases from J, leaving 32 bases between. The CDR3 region is CASSRNLGRGQKFETEQFF. CDR3 bases: TGTGCCAGTAGTCGCAATTTGGGCAGGGGTCAGAAGTTCGAAACTGAGCAGTTCTTC.

The chain employs TRBV5-1 and TRBJ2-7; TRBD1 agrees at 7 bases. Looked up from germline, CDR1 is SGHRS and CDR2 is YFSETQ. V dropped 4 bases and J dropped 1; count of bases not matched to a gene: 2. There are 13 residues in the CDR3. Here the CDR3 reads CASSKGQSYEQYF. In nucleotides, the CDR3 is TGCGCCAGCAGCAAGGGACAGTCCTACGAGCAGTACTTC.

The rearrangement links TRBV6-4 to TRBJ2-5, with D perhaps TRBD1 or TRBD2 (5 bases each). The J call is in doubt because the DNA end fits TRBJ2-7 better. Germline CDR1 MRHNA, CDR2 SNTAGT. The CDR3 is 13 residues long. The CDR3 bases are TGTGCCAGCAGCCGGGCCCCTGGGGGCGAGCAGTACTTC. This translates into CASSRAPGGEQYF.

This clone was recorded a few times. The chain combines TRBV7-2 with TRBJ1-1; 8 bases are shared with TRBD1. CDR1 and CDR2 from the germline V gene are SGHTA and FQGNSA. The junction had 5 bases not matched to a gene; V was cut back by 1 base and J by 10 bases. There are 13 residues in the CDR3. The CDR3 is CASSLGGTGRAFF. CDR3 sequence (DNA): TGTGCCAGCAGCTTAGGGGGGACAGGAAGAGCTTTCTTT.

The chain recombines TRBV5-1 with TRBJ1-3; tentative D call: TRBD1 (5 bases). CDR1 is SGHRS and CDR2 is YFSETQ in the germline V gene. Trimming pared 5 bases from V and 0 bases from J, leaving 12 bases between. This CDR3 is built from 15 residues. This chain's CDR3 is CASRPTGLSGNTIYF. Written as DNA, the CDR3 is TGCGCCAGCAGACCCACAGGTCTCTCTGGAAACACCATATATTTT.

The V call is TRBV28, the J call TRBJ1-1; no definite D call. This CDR3 has 13 amino acids. Germline CDR1 and CDR2: MDHEN and SYDVKM. Trimming shortened V by 8 bases and J by 0 bases, and 10 bases separated the two germline ends. The CDR3: CASVLQMNTEAFF. The CDR3 bases are TGTGCCAGCGTCCTACAGATGAACACTGAAGCTTTCTTT.

The rearrangement uses TRBV2 and TRBJ2-2; D possibly corresponds to TRBD2 (5 bases). The CDR3 sequence is 14 residues long. CDR1 and CDR2 (germline): SNHLY, FYNNEI. V was cut by 8 bases and J by 1 base, with 11 bases left in between. CDR3 residues: CASLGLLNTGELFF. In DNA, the CDR3 is TGTGCCAGCCTTGGACTGCTGAACACCGGGGAGCTGTTTTTT.

This sequence joins TRBV11-2 and TRBJ2-7, with D perhaps TRBD2 (5 bases). The germline V gene encodes CDR1 SGHAT and CDR2 FQNNGV. Trimming pared 0 bases from V and 7 bases from J, leaving 10 bases between. The CDR3 contains 13 residues. CDR3: CASSLDPSGEQYF. The CDR3 DNA reads as TGTGCCAGCAGCTTAGACCCCTCGGGGGAGCAGTACTTC.

The DNA of the CDR3 is TGTGCCACGGCAGGGGGTAGTTACGAGCAGTACTTC. Translated, it gives CATAGGSYEQYF. The chain carries TRBV6-6 and TRBJ2-7, with TRBD1 identical over 7 bases. The germline gives CDR1 MNHNY, CDR2 SVGAGI (reference sequence). The CDR3 has 12 amino acids. V dropped 10 bases and J dropped 4; count of bases not matched to a gene: 7.

The chain uses TRBV11-3 and TRBJ2-4; D perhaps matches TRBD2 (6 bases). CDR1 SGHNT and CDR2 YENEEA come from the germline V gene. V was clipped by 4 bases and J by 6 bases, with 13 bases between them. The CDR3 has 14 amino acids. For the CDR3, the DNA is TGTGCCAGCAGCTCAGGGAGGTGGGGAAACATTCAGTACTTC. Its translation: CASSSGRWGNIQYF.